These 28 T cell receptor beta chains came from one sample sequenced in a study of patients and donors after allogeneic stem cell transplantation (dated by TCRdb to the early 2020s). The library was produced with RT-PCR. The run used a NextSeq 550. TCRdb itself trimmed the public reads at Q25 with fastp, ran MiXCR and retained productive beta chains. All rows with the same CDR3 protein become a single entry with the most common DNA and genes. This sample lists 900,000 to 1,000,000 distinct CDR3 sequences; approximately 18% were detected once. Of the sample, approximately 5.9% is held by the ten largest clones. The sample comprised blood, either unsorted or a sorted T cell fraction (not recorded which). The receptors were gathered from a human donor who was either an allogeneic HSCT recipient or a stem cell or donor lymphocyte infusion donor (not recorded which). It is not recorded whose cells these are; they may come from a transplant donor.

With regard to this clonotype: A much larger clone is a single base away; this may be a read error. This chain uses TRBV27 with TRBJ2-1; D is perhaps TRBD1 (5 bases). V gave up 6 bases and J gave up 7 bases, with 10 bases separating them. Germline values: CDR1 MNHEY, CDR2 SMNVEV (reference sequence). This CDR3 has 12 residues. The CDR3 bases are TGTGCCAGCAGCCACAAGGGGAATGAGCAGTTCTTC. Translated, it gives CASSHKGNEQFF.

This clonotype was picked up a small number of times. CDR3 in DNA: TGTGCCAGCAGCTTAGCGGTACTGGGCACGCAGTATTTT. Translation: CASSLAVLGTQYF. This rearrangement joins TRBV7-2 to TRBJ2-3; D is uncertain. Germline CDR1 is SGHTA and CDR2 is FQGNSA. Trimming removed 0 bases from V and 9 bases from J, with 10 bases in between. The CDR3 length is 13 residues.

This clonotype was seen a handful of times. This sequence joins TRBV6-5 and TRBJ2-3, with TRBD1 matching 9 bases. The ends lost 2 bases at V and 4 bases at J; junction bases unmatched: 7. In germline, CDR1 is MNHEY, CDR2 SVGAGI. The CDR3 is made up of 16 amino acids. The chain's CDR3 is CASSYPGQGGSDTQYF. The CDR3 DNA follows: TGTGCCAGCAGTTACCCGGGACAGGGAGGGTCAGATACGCAGTATTTT.

This clonotype was seen many times. This chain joins TRBV7-2 and TRBJ1-2; D is uncertain. Germline assignment: CDR1 SGHTA and CDR2 FQGNSA. Trimming took 3 bases from V and 0 from J, leaving 14 bases between them. The CDR3 length is 16 residues. The CDR3 region is CASSLVSRRTNYGYTF. CDR3 bases: TGTGCCAGCAGCTTGGTGTCCCGAAGGACTAACTATGGCTACACCTTC.

This clonotype was found a few times. The genes are TRBV20-1 and TRBJ2-7; 9 bases match TRBD1. This CDR3 region has 15 residues. V gave up 6 bases and J gave up 3 bases; unmatched junction bases: 12. CDR1 DFQATT and CDR2 SNEGSKA come from the germline V gene (reference sequence). The CDR3 nucleotides read TGCAGTGCCAGCCCCGCCTGGGACAGGGACTACGAGCAGTACTTC. Amino acids: CSASPAWDRDYEQYF.

The chain has TRBV20-1 and TRBJ2-7; 7 nucleotides line up with TRBD2. Germline loops: CDR1 DFQATT, CDR2 SNEGSKA (reference sequence). This CDR3 has 14 amino acids. Losses at the gene ends were 3 bases for V and 1 base for J; bases not matched to a gene: 6. CDR3 residues: CSARRLAESYEQYF. CDR3 sequence (DNA): TGCAGTGCTAGGCGGCTAGCGGAATCCTACGAGCAGTACTTC.

J is TRBJ2-3 and V is TRBV20-1; 11 bases line up with TRBD2. Trimming cost V 5 bases and J 4 bases; bases outside gene matches: 8. Germline CDR1 DFQATT, CDR2 SNEGSKA (reference sequence). The CDR3 loop spans 15 amino acids. CDR3 DNA: TGCAGTGCTGGCGTACTAGCGGGGGACGCAGATACGCAGTATTTT. It yields the protein CSAGVLAGDADTQYF.

The chain carries TRBV14 and TRBJ1-1; D gene unclear. CDR3 length equals 18 residues. Germline CDR1 SGHDN, CDR2 FVKESK. V was cut by 3 bases and J by 1 base, with 21 bases left in between. This CDR3 reads CASSQIESRIMTNTEAFF. CDR3 DNA sequence: TGTGCCAGCAGCCAGATTGAGTCAAGGATAATGACGAACACTGAAGCTTTCTTT.

V and J are TRBV7-2 and TRBJ2-7, with D perhaps matching TRBD1 (6 bases). The CDR3 consists of 12 residues. Germline-derived CDR1 and CDR2 are SGHTA and FQGNSA. Trimming shortened V by 2 bases and J by 5 bases, and 7 bases separated the two germline ends. This CDR3 reads CASSLYRDEQYF. In DNA, the CDR3 is TGTGCCAGCAGCTTATACAGGGACGAGCAGTACTTC.

This clonotype was found many times. The chain carries TRBV20-1 and TRBJ2-1; D is unclear. Looked up from germline, CDR1 is DFQATT and CDR2 is SNEGSKA (reference sequence). This CDR3 contains 10 residues. Trimming took off 5 bases at V and 8 bases at J, with 7 bases between the two ends. The CDR3 protein is CSAELDEQFF. CDR3 DNA sequence: TGCAGTGCTGAGCTGGATGAGCAGTTCTTC.

The sample holds a few counts of this clonotype. The chain links TRBV12-3 or TRBV12-4 to TRBJ2-4; D is perhaps TRBD1 or TRBD2 (5 bases each). The CDR3 is made up of 16 amino acids. The V and J ends lost 4 bases and 3 bases respectively, with 16 bases between them. Here the CDR3 DNA reads TGTGCCAGCAGTTCAGGGACGGAGGATGACAAAAACATTCAGTACTTC. This codes for CASSSGTEDDKNIQYF.

This rearrangement joins TRBV5-1 to TRBJ2-1, with 10 bases lining up with TRBD1. In germline, CDR1 is SGHRS, CDR2 YFSETQ. The CDR3 is 15 residues long. Trimming removed 0 bases from V and 8 bases from J; junction bases left unmatched: 5. The chain's CDR3 is CASSLGTGGSYEQFF. The DNA for the CDR3 is TGCGCCAGCAGCTTGGGGACAGGGGGTTCGTATGAGCAGTTCTTC.

The J gene is TRBJ1-2, the V gene TRBV4-2, with D tentatively TRBD1 (6 bases). The CDR3 has 13 amino acids. Trimming took 0 bases from V and 6 from J, leaving 8 bases between them. The germline V gene encodes CDR1 LGHNA and CDR2 YNFKEQ. In DNA, the CDR3 is TGTGCCAGCAGCCAAGAAGGGGGGAATGGCTACACCTTC. It yields the protein CASSQEGGNGYTF.

The chain uses TRBV27 and TRBJ1-1; 11 nucleotides line up with TRBD1. The CDR3 covers 13 residues. J was trimmed by 11 bases and V by 2 bases; bases with no gene match: 4. Germline CDR1 is MNHEY and CDR2 is SMNVEV (reference sequence). The CDR3 sequence: CASSLGTGGEAFF. DNA for the CDR3: TGTGCCAGCAGTTTAGGGACAGGGGGAGAGGCTTTCTTT.

This clonotype has only one observation. The genes are TRBV20-1 and TRBJ2-5, with TRBD2 identical over 13 bases. V trimming: 7 bases; J trimming: 1 base; junction bases outside the gene matches: 0. Germline loops: CDR1 DFQATT, CDR2 SNEGSKA (reference sequence). CDR3 length: 13 amino acids. The CDR3 region has the DNA TGCAGTGGGACTAGCGGGGGCCAAGAGACCCAGTACTTC. Protein product: CSGTSGGQETQYF.

This chain connects TRBV9 to TRBJ2-3; D is undetermined. V lost 5 bases, J lost 0 bases, and 13 bases lay in between. CDR1 SGDLS and CDR2 YYNGEE come from the germline V gene. The CDR3 sequence is 15 residues long. This CDR3 reads CASRSGGSSTDTQYF. The CDR3 coding sequence is TGTGCCAGCAGGAGTGGCGGATCTAGCACAGATACGCAGTATTTT.

This rearrangement joins TRBV27 to TRBJ1-1, with D possibly matching TRBD1 (5 bases). From germline, CDR1 is MNHEY and CDR2 SMNVEV (reference sequence). Trimming cost V 2 bases and J 1 base, with 17 bases left between them. This CDR3 has 17 amino acids. CDR3 nucleotide sequence: TGTGCCAGCAGTTTACGATATCGGGGCAGGGAGAACACTGAAGCTTTCTTT. This sequence encodes CASSLRYRGRENTEAFF.

This clonotype appeared many times. This chain joins TRBV6-1 and TRBJ2-7; D might be TRBD1 (6 bases). The CDR3 length is 13 residues. V was shortened by 6 bases and J by 7 bases, with 16 bases between the two germline ends. The germline CDR1 and CDR2 sequences are MNHNS and SASEGT. CDR3 DNA: TGTGCCAGCAGGGGGGCGGTGGAGTTAGAGCAGTACTTC. Translation gives CASRGAVELEQYF.

There are a few counts of this clonotype. The V call is TRBV5-1, the J call TRBJ2-3, with D possibly TRBD2 on 5 matching bases. Germline assignment: CDR1 SGHRS and CDR2 YFSETQ. This CDR3 has 16 residues. Trimming stripped 0 bases from V and 3 bases from J, with 14 bases between. The CDR3 loop is CASSLDLGRATDTQYF. The CDR3 nucleotides are TGCGCCAGCAGCTTGGATCTCGGGCGGGCTACAGATACGCAGTATTTT.

V gene TRBV13 combines with J gene TRBJ2-1; D not resolved. The CDR3 runs to 13 residues. V was trimmed by 2 bases and J by 7 bases, leaving 9 bases between them. The germline CDR1 and CDR2 sequences are PRHDT and FYEKMQ (reference sequence). CDR3 residues: CASSLSVANEQFF. The CDR3 nucleotides read TGTGCCAGCAGCTTAAGTGTGGCTAATGAGCAGTTCTTC.

J is TRBJ2-1 and V is TRBV25-1, with TRBD2 matching over 8 bases. V dropped 10 bases and J dropped 5; count of bases not matched to a gene: 7. In germline, CDR1 is MGHDK, CDR2 SYGVNS. The CDR3 has 13 residues. In nucleotides, the CDR3 is TGTGCCACACGGGGGGGACCAAACAATGAGCAGTTCTTC. This gives the protein CATRGGPNNEQFF. The full variable domain, in which reference TRBV25-1 and TRBJ2-1 provide the parts outside the CDR3, is EADIYQTPRYLVIGTGKKITLECSQTMGHDKMYWYQQDPGMELHLIHYSYGVNSTEKGDLSSESTVSRIRTEHFPLTLESARPSHTSQYLCATRGGPNNEQFFGPGTRLTVL.

The CDR3 nucleotides are TGTGCCAGCAGTTACTCGGGGGTGAGAAACACCATATATTTT. Amino acids: CASSYSGVRNTIYF. The chain employs TRBV6-5 and TRBJ1-3, with a tentative D call TRBD1 (5 bases). Trimming pared 0 bases from V and 5 bases from J, leaving 8 bases between. Germline CDR1 and CDR2: MNHEY and SVGAGI. This CDR3 contains 14 residues.

A few counts support this clonotype. The chain has TRBV12-3 or TRBV12-4 and TRBJ2-7; 9 nucleotides match TRBD2. Losses at the gene ends were 3 bases for V and 2 bases for J; bases not matched to a gene: 8. CDR3 length: 16 residues. The CDR3, as DNA: TGTGCCAGCAGTTTCTTGGCGGGAGGGCCTCCCTACGAGCAGTACTTC. Protein: CASSFLAGGPPYEQYF.

This clonotype turned up a few times. The rearrangement uses TRBV10-3 and TRBJ2-5, with D perhaps matching TRBD1 or TRBD2 (5 bases each). The germline gives CDR1 ENHRY, CDR2 SYGVKD. CDR3 size: 16 residues. V lost 8 bases, J lost 5 bases, and 24 bases lay in between. Here the CDR3 reads CAIGRGELEVEETQYF. The CDR3 bases are TGTGCCATCGGCCGAGGGGAGCTGGAAGTAGAGGAGACCCAGTACTTC.

The rearrangement joins TRBV25-1 to TRBJ1-5; maybe TRBD1 (5 bases). The CDR3 is made up of 13 amino acids. V was clipped by 3 bases and J by 5 bases, with 8 bases between them. CDR1 is MGHDK, CDR2 SYGVNS, per germline. The CDR3 loop is CASSDRVDQPQHF. The CDR3 DNA sequence: TGTGCCAGCAGTGACAGGGTTGATCAGCCCCAGCATTTT.

This clonotype was detected only a few times. The chain has TRBV6-1 and TRBJ2-7; TRBD1 agrees at 9 bases. Germline V lookup: CDR1 MNHNS, CDR2 SASEGT. J gave up 4 bases and V 5 bases, and 9 bases lay outside the gene matches. This CDR3 has 15 residues. The CDR3 is CASSTGQGQRYEQYF. The CDR3 DNA sequence: TGTGCCAGCAGTACCGGACAGGGGCAGCGTTACGAGCAGTACTTC.

This clonotype was observed many times. The chain employs TRBV11-2 and TRBJ2-1; D is unresolved. Trimming pared 0 bases from V and 1 base from J, leaving 7 bases between. This CDR3 is 15 amino acids long. CDR1 and CDR2 from the germline V gene are SGHAT and FQNNGV. The CDR3 DNA reads TGTGCCAGCAGCTTAGAAACCCGGTCCTACAATGAGCAGTTCTTC. It codes for CASSLETRSYNEQFF.

The V call is TRBV3-1, the J call TRBJ1-3, with a possible D match to TRBD1 (6 bases). The CDR3 consists of 16 residues. Germline lookup yields CDR1 LGHDT and CDR2 YNNKEL (reference sequence). Deletions cut 3 bases from V and 0 bases from J, with 12 bases between. The CDR3 DNA reads as TGTGCCAGCAGCCACGGGGGGCCTTACTCTGGAAACACCATATATTTT. This codes for CASSHGGPYSGNTIYF. The full variable domain, rest sourced from reference TRBV3-1 and TRBJ1-3, is DTAVSQTPKYLVTQMGNDKSIKCEQNLGHDTMYWYKQDSKKFLKIMFSYNNKELIINETVPNRFSPKSPDKAHLNLHINSLELGDSAVYFCASSHGGPYSGNTIYFGEGSWLTVV.